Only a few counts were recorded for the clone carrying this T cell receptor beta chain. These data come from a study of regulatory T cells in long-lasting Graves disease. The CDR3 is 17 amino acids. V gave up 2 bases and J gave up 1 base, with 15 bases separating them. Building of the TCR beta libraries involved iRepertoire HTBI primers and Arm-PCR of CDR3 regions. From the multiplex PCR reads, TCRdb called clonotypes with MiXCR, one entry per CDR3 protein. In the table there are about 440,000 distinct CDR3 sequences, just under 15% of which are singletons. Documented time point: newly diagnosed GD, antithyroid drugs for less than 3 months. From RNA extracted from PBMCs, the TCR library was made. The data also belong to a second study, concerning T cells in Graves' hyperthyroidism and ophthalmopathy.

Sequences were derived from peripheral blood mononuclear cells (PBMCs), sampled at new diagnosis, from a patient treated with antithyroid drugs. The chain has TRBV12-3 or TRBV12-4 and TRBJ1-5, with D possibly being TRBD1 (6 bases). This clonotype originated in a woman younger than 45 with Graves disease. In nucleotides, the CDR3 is TGTGCCAGCAGTTTACAGTTGGGGGCGGGGAGCAATCAGCCCCAGCATTTT. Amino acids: CASSLQLGAGSNQPQHF.